This TCR beta chain was sequenced during a study of CD8 T cells in Susac syndrome. The RNA, 0.5 to 1 ug, was put through reverse transcription using random hexamers. TCRdb analysed the immunoSEQ multiplex PCR reads with MiXCR anew, one entry per CDR3 protein. Of some 210,000 distinct CDR3 sequences listed, about 94% are singletons. The germline gives CDR1 SGHRS, CDR2 YFSETQ. The CDR3 covers 13 residues. V dropped 4 bases and J dropped 7 bases, with 15 bases sitting between them. This clonotype originated in a human donor with Susac syndrome. Sequencing was carried out using CD4+ T cells from PBMCs. The rearrangement links TRBV5-1 to TRBJ2-7, with D tentatively TRBD1 (6 bases). CDR3 residues: CASSLGQFGEQYF. The CDR3 DNA reads TGCGCCAGCAGCCTCGGACAGTTCGGGGAGCAGTACTTC. The full variable domain, completed using reference TRBV5-1 and TRBJ2-7, is KAGVTQTPRYLIKTRGQQVTLSCSPISGHRSVSWYQQTPGQGLQFLFEYFSETQRNKGNFPGRFSGRQFSNSRSEMNVSTLELGDSALYLCASSLGQFGEQYFGPGTRLTVT.